This T cell receptor (beta chain) was sequenced in a study of blood T cell repertoires in COVID-19. At the level of the study: The analysed material was cDNA or gDNA that came from T cells, B-cell-depleted T cells, or PBMCs.

Source study methods: Reference gene primer amplification gave nucleated cell count estimates. Profiling relied on immunoSEQ multiplex PCR, and the TCRdb table lists in-frame clones only, not all of them. V, J and clone size are taken as reported in that table, and D and trimming were inferred from the DNA itself. The repertoire holds under 75,000 clones, with 80% to 90% as singletons. The sequence was obtained from an elderly man with acute or convalescent COVID-19. Specimen: peripheral blood.

As DNA, the CDR3 is TGTGCCAGCAGTGGTGCCGGGGGGCCGACCCCGACTAACACAGATACGCAGTATTTT. It translates to CASSGAGGPTPTNTDTQYF. This chain joins TRBV6-1 and TRBJ2-3; TRBD2 is a possible D gene (7 bases). The CDR3 runs 19 residues. CDR1 and CDR2 (germline): MNHNS, SASEGT. V was trimmed by 4 bases and J by 2 bases, leaving 25 bases between them.